The clone carrying this TCR beta chain has a handful of counts. Its target is unknown. As for time point: healthy volunteer bleed at 2 weeks. Extraction of total RNA was performed on unfractionated whole blood. The record originates from a study of human T cells and chemical hapten exposure. Study at large: Small pooled library volume differences mainly caused per-sample TCR yield variation.

Within the library, unique molecular identifiers were attached to each individual cDNA molecule. In TCRdb, the RACE reads were re-called with MiXCR into one record per CDR3 protein. The data hold 100,000 to 150,000 distinct CDR3 sequences, with about 9% observed a single time. Whole-study findings and limits: No alteration of TCRs above 1 in 1000 frequency was seen with DPC sensitization.

Per germline, CDR1 MNHNS and CDR2 SASEGT. The CDR3 is made up of 15 amino acids. Trimming took 7 bases from V and 5 from J; bases not matched to a gene: 10. The receptor comes from a male donor in good health. Some clones in this sample may be carry-over from other donors' samples. Source material: whole blood. V is TRBV6-1 and J is TRBJ1-5, with 8 positions matching TRBD1. The CDR3 DNA is TGTGCCAGCACCAAAGGACAGGGAATCCATCAGCCCCAGCATTTT. This encodes CASTKGQGIHQPQHF.